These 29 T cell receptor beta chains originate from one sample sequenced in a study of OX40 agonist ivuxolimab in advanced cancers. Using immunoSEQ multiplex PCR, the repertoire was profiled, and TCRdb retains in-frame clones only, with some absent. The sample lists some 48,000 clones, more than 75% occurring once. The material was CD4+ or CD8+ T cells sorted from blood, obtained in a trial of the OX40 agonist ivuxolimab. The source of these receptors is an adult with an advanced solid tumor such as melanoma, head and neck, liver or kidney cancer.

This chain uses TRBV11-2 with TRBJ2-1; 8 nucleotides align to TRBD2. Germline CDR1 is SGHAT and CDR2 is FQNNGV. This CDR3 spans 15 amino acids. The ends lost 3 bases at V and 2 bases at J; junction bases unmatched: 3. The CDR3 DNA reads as TGTGCCAGCAGCTTTAGCGGGAAAACCTACAATGAGCAGTTCTTC. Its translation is CASSFSGKTYNEQFF.

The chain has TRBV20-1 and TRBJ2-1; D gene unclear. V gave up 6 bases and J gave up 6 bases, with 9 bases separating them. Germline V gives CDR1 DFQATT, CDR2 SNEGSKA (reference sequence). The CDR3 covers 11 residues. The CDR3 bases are TGCAGTGCATACCACTCCAATGAGCAGTTCTTC. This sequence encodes CSAYHSNEQFF.

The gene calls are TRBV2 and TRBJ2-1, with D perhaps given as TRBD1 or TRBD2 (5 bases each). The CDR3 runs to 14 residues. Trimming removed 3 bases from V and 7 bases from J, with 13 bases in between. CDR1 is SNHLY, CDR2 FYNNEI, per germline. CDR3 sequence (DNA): TGTGCCAGCAGTGATTGGGGGAGAGGGAATGAGCAGTTCTTC. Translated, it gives CASSDWGRGNEQFF.

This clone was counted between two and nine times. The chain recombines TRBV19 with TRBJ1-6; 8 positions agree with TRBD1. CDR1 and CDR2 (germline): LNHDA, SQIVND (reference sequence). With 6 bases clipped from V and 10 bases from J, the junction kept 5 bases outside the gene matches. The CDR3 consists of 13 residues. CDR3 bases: TGTGCCAGTAGCGAGGACAGGGAATCACCCCTCCACTTT. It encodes CASSEDRESPLHF.

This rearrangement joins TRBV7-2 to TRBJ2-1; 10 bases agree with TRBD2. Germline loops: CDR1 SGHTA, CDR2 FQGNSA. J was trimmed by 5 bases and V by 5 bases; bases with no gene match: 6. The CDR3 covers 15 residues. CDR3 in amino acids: CASSARTSGHNEQFF. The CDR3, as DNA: TGTGCCAGCAGCGCCAGGACTAGCGGCCACAATGAGCAGTTCTTC.

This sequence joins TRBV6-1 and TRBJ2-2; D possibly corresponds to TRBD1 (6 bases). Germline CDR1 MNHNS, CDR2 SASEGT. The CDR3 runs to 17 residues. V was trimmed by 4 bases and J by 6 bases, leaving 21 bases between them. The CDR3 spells CASSGAGAGFMSGELFF. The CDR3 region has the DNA TGTGCCAGCAGTGGGGCAGGGGCAGGGTTTATGTCCGGGGAGCTGTTTTTT.

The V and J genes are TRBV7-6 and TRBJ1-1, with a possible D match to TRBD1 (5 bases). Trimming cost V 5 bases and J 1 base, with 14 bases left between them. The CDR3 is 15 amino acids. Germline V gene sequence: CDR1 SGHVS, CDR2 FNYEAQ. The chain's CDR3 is CASSPSSRGNTEAFF. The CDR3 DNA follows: TGTGCCAGCAGCCCGTCATCTAGGGGGAACACTGAAGCTTTCTTT.

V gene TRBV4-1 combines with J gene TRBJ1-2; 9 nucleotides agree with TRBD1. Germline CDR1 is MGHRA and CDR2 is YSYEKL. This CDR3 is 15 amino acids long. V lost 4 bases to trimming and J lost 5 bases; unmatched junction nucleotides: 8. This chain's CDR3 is CASSPPWTGDYGYTF. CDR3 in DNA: TGCGCCAGCAGCCCCCCGTGGACAGGGGATTATGGCTACACCTTC.

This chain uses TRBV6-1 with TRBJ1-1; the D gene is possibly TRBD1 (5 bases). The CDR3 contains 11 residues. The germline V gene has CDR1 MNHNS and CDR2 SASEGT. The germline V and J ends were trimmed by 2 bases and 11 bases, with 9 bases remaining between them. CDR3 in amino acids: CASSEWDEAFF. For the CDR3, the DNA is TGTGCCAGCAGTGAATGGGACGAGGCTTTCTTT.

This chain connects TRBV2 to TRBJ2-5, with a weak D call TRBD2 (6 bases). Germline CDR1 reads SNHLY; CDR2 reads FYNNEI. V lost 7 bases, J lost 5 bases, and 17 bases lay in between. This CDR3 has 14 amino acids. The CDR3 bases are TGTGCCAGCACCAACCGACTAGTTGGGGAGACCCAGTACTTC. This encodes CASTNRLVGETQYF.

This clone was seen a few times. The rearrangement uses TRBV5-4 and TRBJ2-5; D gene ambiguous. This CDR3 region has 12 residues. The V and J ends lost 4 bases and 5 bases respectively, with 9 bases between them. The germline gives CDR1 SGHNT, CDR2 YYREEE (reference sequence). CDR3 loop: CASSPNGETQYF. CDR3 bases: TGTGCCAGCAGCCCGAATGGGGAGACCCAGTACTTC.

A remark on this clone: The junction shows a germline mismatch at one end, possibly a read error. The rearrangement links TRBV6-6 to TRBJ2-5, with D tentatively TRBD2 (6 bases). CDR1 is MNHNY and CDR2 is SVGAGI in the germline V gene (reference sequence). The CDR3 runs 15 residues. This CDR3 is CASRYYGTGQETQYF. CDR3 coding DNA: TGTGCCAGCAGATACTACGGGACTGGCCAAGAGACCCAGTACTTC.

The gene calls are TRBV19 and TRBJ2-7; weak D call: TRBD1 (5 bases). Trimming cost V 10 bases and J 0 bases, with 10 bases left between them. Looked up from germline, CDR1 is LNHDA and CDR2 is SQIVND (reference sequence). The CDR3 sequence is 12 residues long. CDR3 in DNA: TGTGCCACTAGACAGAGCTCCTACGAGCAGTACTTC. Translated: CATRQSSYEQYF. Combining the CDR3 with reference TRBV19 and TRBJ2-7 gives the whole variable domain DGGITQSPKYLFRKEGQNVTLSCEQNLNHDAMYWYRQDPGQGLRLIYYSQIVNDFQKGDIAEGYSVSREKKESFPLTVTSAQKNPTAFYLCATRQSSYEQYFGPGTRLTVT.

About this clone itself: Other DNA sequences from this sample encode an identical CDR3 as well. CDR3: CASSLYEEADYGYTF. The CDR3 region has the DNA TGTGCCAGCAGCCTATACGAAGAGGCGGACTATGGCTACACCTTC. The V gene is TRBV7-9, the J gene TRBJ1-2; D is unresolved. The CDR3 sequence is 15 residues long. Trimming pared 5 bases from V and 3 bases from J, leaving 16 bases between. CDR1 and CDR2 (germline): SEHNR, FQNEAQ (reference sequence). The variable domain in full, completed from reference TRBV7-9 and TRBJ1-2, reads DTGVSQNPRHKITKRGQNVTFRCDPISEHNRLYWYRQTLGQGPEFLTYFQNEAQLEKSRLLSDRFSAERPKGSFSTLEIQRTEQGDSAMYLCASSLYEEADYGYTFGSGTRLTVV.

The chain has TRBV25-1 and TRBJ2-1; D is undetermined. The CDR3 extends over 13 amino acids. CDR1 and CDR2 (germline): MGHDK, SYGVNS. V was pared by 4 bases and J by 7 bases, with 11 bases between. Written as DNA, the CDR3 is TGTGCCAGCAGTGGCCCCCTCGGGAATGAGCAGTTCTTC. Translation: CASSGPLGNEQFF. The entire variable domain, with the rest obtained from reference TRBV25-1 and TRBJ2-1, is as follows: EADIYQTPRYLVIGTGKKITLECSQTMGHDKMYWYQQDPGMELHLIHYSYGVNSTEKGDLSSESTVSRIRTEHFPLTLESARPSHTSQYLCASSGPLGNEQFFGPGTRLTVL.

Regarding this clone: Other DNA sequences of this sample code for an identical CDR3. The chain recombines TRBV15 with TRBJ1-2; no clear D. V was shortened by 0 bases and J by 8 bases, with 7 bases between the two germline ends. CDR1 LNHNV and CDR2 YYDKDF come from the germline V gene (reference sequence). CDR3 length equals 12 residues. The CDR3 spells CATSRDWRGYTF. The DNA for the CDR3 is TGTGCCACCAGCAGAGACTGGCGGGGCTACACCTTC.

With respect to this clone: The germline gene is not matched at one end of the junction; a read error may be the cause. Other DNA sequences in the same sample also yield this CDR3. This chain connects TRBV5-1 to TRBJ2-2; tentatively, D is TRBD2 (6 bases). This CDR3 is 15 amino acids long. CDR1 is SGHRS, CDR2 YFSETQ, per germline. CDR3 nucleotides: TGCGCCAGCAGCGCCCGACTAGTGGGCACCGGGGAGCTGTTTTTC. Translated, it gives CASSARLVGTGELFF. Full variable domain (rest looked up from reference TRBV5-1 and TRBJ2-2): KAGVTQTPRYLIKTRGQQVTLSCSPISGHRSVSWYQQTPGQGLQFLFEYFSETQRNKGNFPGRFSGRQFSNSRSEMNVSTLELGDSALYLCASSARLVGTGELFFGEGSRLTVL.

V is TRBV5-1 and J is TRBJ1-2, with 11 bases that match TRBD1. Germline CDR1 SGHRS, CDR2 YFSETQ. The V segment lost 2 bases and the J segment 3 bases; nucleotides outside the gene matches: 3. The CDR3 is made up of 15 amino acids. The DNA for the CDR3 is TGCGCCAGCAGCTTAGGACAGGGGGCGTACTATGGCTACACCTTC. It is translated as CASSLGQGAYYGYTF.

The CDR3 nucleotides read TGTGCCAGCGGGGACAGACCTAATGAAAAACTGTTTTTT. The encoded protein is CASGDRPNEKLFF. The chain recombines TRBV6-6 with TRBJ1-4, with 7 bases aligning to TRBD1. This CDR3 contains 13 residues. V gave up 8 bases and J gave up 3 bases; unmatched junction bases: 3. In germline, CDR1 is MNHNY, CDR2 SVGAGI (reference sequence).

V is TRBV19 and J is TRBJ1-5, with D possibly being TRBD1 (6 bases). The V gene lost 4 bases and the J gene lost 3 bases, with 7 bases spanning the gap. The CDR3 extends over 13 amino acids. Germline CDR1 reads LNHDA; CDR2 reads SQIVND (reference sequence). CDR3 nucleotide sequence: TGTGCCAGTAGTAGGGGGCCCAATCAGCCCCAGCATTTT. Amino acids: CASSRGPNQPQHF.

Written as DNA, the CDR3 is TGTGCCAGCAGCAAAGCAGGACAGGGGGCGAATATCGCGGAGACCCAGTACTTC. As protein: CASSKAGQGANIAETQYF. The chain joins TRBV21-1 to TRBJ2-5; the D call in the table, TRBD1, was not verified against the DNA. TRBV21-1 is reported as a pseudogene. CDR3 size: 18 residues.

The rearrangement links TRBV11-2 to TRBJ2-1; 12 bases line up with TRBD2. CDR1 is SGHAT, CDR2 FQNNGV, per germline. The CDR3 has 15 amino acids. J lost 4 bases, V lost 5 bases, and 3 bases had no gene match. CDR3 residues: CASSPLAGGYNEQFF. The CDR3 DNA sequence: TGTGCCAGCAGCCCCCTAGCGGGAGGGTACAATGAGCAGTTCTTC.

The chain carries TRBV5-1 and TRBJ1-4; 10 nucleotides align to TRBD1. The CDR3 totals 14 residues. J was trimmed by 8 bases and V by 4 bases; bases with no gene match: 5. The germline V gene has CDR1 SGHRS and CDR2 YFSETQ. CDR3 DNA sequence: TGCGCCAGCAGCCAACCGGGACAGGGGGAAAAACTGTTTTTT. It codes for CASSQPGQGEKLFF.

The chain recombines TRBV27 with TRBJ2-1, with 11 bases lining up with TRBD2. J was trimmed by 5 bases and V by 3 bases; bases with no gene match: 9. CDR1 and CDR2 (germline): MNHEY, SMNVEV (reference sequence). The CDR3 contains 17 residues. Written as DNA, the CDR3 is TGTGCCAGCAGTTTGACCACCATAGCGGGGGGGCACAATGAGCAGTTCTTC. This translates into CASSLTTIAGGHNEQFF.

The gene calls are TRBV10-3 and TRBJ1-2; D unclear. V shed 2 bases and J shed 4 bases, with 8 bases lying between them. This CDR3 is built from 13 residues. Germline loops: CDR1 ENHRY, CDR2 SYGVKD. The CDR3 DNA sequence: TGTGCCATCAGTGAGAACGGCGTCTATGGCTACACCTTC. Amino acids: CAISENGVYGYTF.

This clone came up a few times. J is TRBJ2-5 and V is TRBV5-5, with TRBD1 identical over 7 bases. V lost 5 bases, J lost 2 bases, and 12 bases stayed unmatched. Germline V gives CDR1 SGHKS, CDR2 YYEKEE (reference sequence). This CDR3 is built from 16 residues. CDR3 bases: TGTGCCAGCAGAACTGGGGCAGGGACAGCGCAAGAGACCCAGTACTTC. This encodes CASRTGAGTAQETQYF.

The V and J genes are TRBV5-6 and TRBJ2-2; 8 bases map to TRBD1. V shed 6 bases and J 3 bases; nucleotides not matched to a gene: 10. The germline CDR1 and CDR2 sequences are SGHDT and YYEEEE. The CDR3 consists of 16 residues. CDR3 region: CASKTGDNYYTGELFF. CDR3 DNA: TGTGCCAGCAAGACAGGGGATAATTACTACACCGGGGAGCTGTTTTTT. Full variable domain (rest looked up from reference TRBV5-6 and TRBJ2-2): DAGVTQSPTHLIKTRGQQVTLRCSPKSGHDTVSWYQQALGQGPQFIFQYYEEEERQRGNFPDRFSGHQFPNYSSELNVNALLLGDSALYLCASKTGDNYYTGELFFGEGSRLTVL.

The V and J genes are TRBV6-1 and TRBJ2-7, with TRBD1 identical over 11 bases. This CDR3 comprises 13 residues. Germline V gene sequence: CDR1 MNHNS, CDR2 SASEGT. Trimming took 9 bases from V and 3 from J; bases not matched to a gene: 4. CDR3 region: CASKGQGVYEQYF. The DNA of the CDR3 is TGTGCCAGTAAGGGACAGGGGGTCTACGAGCAGTACTTC.

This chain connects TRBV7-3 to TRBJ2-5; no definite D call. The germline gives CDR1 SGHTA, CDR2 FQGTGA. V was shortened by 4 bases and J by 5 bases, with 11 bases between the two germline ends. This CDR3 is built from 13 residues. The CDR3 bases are TGTGCCAGCAGCTCTTACATGGCGGAGACCCAGTACTTC. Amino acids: CASSSYMAETQYF.